The 29 T cell receptor beta chains below were found in one sample sequenced in a study of T cell changes during pregnancy in multiple sclerosis. Data came from immunoSEQ multiplex PCR; TCRdb stores just in-frame clones and leaves some out. The sample carries tens of thousands of clones, more than 80% recorded once. This sample comprised peripheral blood, obtained in the second trimester of pregnancy. These receptor sequences come from a female donor in good health, enrolled as a control in a pregnancy study.

The chain joins TRBV15 to TRBJ1-1, with 10 bases lining up with TRBD1. This CDR3 region has 16 residues. Germline lookup yields CDR1 LNHNV and CDR2 YYDKDF (reference sequence). The trim removed 4 bases at V and 3 bases at J, leaving 8 bases unmatched. DNA for the CDR3: TGTGCCACCAGCAAGCCCAGGACAGGGGGGGACACTGAAGCTTTCTTT. Translated, it gives CATSKPRTGGDTEAFF.

V usage is TRBV4-1 and J usage is TRBJ1-1, with 10 bases matching TRBD1. Trimming took 2 bases from V and 8 from J; bases not matched to a gene: 8. CDR1 MGHRA and CDR2 YSYEKL come from the germline V gene. CDR3 length: 15 amino acids. In nucleotides, the CDR3 is TGCGCCAGCAGCCAATACACTCGGGGACAGGGGGAAGCTTTCTTT. As protein: CASSQYTRGQGEAFF.

This chain links TRBV7-2 with TRBJ2-1, with 7 bases identical to TRBD2. J was trimmed by 4 bases and V by 1 base; bases with no gene match: 4. The CDR3 consists of 15 residues. Germline loops: CDR1 SGHTA, CDR2 FQGNSA. The CDR3 sequence is CASSLGGGSYNEQFF. The CDR3 DNA reads as TGTGCCAGCAGCTTAGGGGGGGGGTCGTACAATGAGCAGTTCTTC.

The chain uses TRBV7-2 and TRBJ1-2; 8 nucleotides line up with TRBD1. The V gene's germline CDR1 is SGHTA and CDR2 FQGNSA. The CDR3 consists of 11 residues. CDR3 coding DNA: TGTGCTGGCAGGGGGCCGGATGGCTACACCTTC. Its protein product is CAGRGPDGYTF.

The rearrangement links TRBV4-3 to TRBJ2-7; D not certain. CDR1 is LGHNA, CDR2 YSLEER, per germline. The V gene lost 4 bases and the J gene lost 3 bases, with 13 bases spanning the gap. The CDR3 totals 14 residues. Written as DNA, the CDR3 is TGCGCCAGCAGCCGAGGCTCCCCCGGCTACGAGCAGTACTTC. It translates to CASSRGSPGYEQYF.

Note on this clone: At one of its ends the junction is not consistent with the germline gene, which may arise from a read error. V gene TRBV7-7 combines with J gene TRBJ1-5; no firm D call. The CDR3 loop spans 13 amino acids. Germline CDR1 is SSHAT and CDR2 is FNYEAQ (reference sequence). CDR3 bases: TGTGCTAGCAGCCCTGGGCCCGCCGAGCCCCAGCATTTT. The encoded protein is CASSPGPAEPQHF. Filled out from reference TRBV7-7 and TRBJ1-5, the complete variable domain reads GAGVSQSPRYKVTKRGQDVTLRCDPISSHATLYWYQQALGQGPEFLTYFNYEAQPDKSGLPSDRFSAERPEGSISTLTIQRTEQRDSAMYRCASSPGPAEPQHFGDGTRLSIL.

The V call is TRBV18, the J call TRBJ2-7; 11 bases match TRBD2. This CDR3 spans 19 amino acids. V lost 3 bases, J lost 0 bases, and 13 bases stayed unmatched. The germline gives CDR1 KGHSH, CDR2 LQKENI. This CDR3 reads CASSPRLAGLAGGSYEQYF. The DNA of the CDR3 is TGTGCCAGCTCACCCCGCTTGGCCGGGCTAGCGGGGGGCTCCTACGAGCAGTACTTC.

The V and J genes are TRBV7-2 and TRBJ2-7; maybe TRBD2 (5 bases). The germline gives CDR1 SGHTA, CDR2 FQGNSA. This CDR3 is built from 12 residues. V lost 4 bases and J 9 bases, leaving 13 bases between the germline ends. This CDR3 is CASSSGISGQYF. The CDR3 coding sequence is TGTGCCAGCAGCTCGGGGATCAGCGGGCAGTACTTC.

The chain is built from TRBV6-6 and TRBJ1-1; D might be TRBD1 (6 bases). The CDR3 spans 13 residues. From germline, CDR1 is MNHNY and CDR2 SVGAGI (reference sequence). Trimming removed 11 bases at V and 0 bases at J, with 13 bases between. CDR3 nucleotides: TGTGCCGCTTGCGACAGGATGAACACTGAAGCTTTCTTT. It is translated as CAACDRMNTEAFF.

The chain carries TRBV11-2 and TRBJ1-6, with D perhaps matching TRBD1 (6 bases). The CDR3 is made up of 17 amino acids. V lost 6 bases, J lost 0 bases, and 15 bases lay in between. Germline V lookup: CDR1 SGHAT, CDR2 FQNNGV. The CDR3 DNA reads TGTGCCAGCAGTCTTCAAGGACAGAACTCCTATAATTCACCCCTCCACTTT. Translation: CASSLQGQNSYNSPLHF. Together with reference TRBV11-2 and TRBJ1-6, the CDR3 gives the full variable domain: EAGVAQSPRYKIIEKRQSVAFWCNPISGHATLYWYQQILGQGPKLLIQFQNNGVVDDSQLPKDRFSAERLKGVDSTLKIQPAKLEDSAVYLCASSLQGQNSYNSPLHFGNGTRLTVT.

Turning to this clone: Other DNA sequences in the sample encode the same CDR3. The chain links TRBV30 to TRBJ2-5, with TRBD2 identical over 9 bases. From germline, CDR1 is GTSNPN and CDR2 SVGIG (reference sequence). This CDR3 spans 13 amino acids. The V and J ends lost 0 bases and 5 bases, in that order; junction bases with no gene match: 1. CDR3 sequence reads: CAWSVRGGETQYF. CDR3 nucleotides: TGTGCCTGGAGTGTGCGGGGGGGGGAGACCCAGTACTTC.

The chain recombines TRBV7-2 with TRBJ1-4; TRBD1 matches at 11 bases. Germline V lookup: CDR1 SGHTA, CDR2 FQGNSA. This CDR3 has 13 amino acids. J gave up 8 bases and V 6 bases, and 2 bases lay outside the gene matches. The CDR3 reads CASRGQGEEKLFF. The CDR3 DNA reads TGTGCCAGCAGGGGACAGGGGGAAGAAAAACTGTTTTTT.

The chain joins TRBV7-9 to TRBJ2-5, with 8 bases lining up with TRBD1. The CDR3 covers 14 residues. The V segment lost 5 bases and the J segment 2 bases; nucleotides outside the gene matches: 4. The V gene's germline CDR1 is SEHNR and CDR2 FQNEAQ (reference sequence). CDR3 coding DNA: TGTGCCAGCAGCCCACAGGGGGGTCAAGAGACCCAGTACTTC. It yields the protein CASSPQGGQETQYF.

The rearrangement uses TRBV10-3 and TRBJ2-1; 8 bases align to TRBD2. Germline V gives CDR1 ENHRY, CDR2 SYGVKD. V lost 7 bases and J lost 6; bases outside the gene matches: 11. CDR3 size: 15 residues. CDR3 DNA: TGTGCCATCACCGACGGGGGGCGGGGGGTCAATGAGCAGTTCTTC. Residues: CAITDGGRGVNEQFF.

V usage is TRBV2 and J usage is TRBJ2-5; D is undetermined. Trimming removed 8 bases from V and 0 bases from J, with 4 bases in between. The CDR3 runs to 11 residues. The germline CDR1 and CDR2 sequences are SNHLY and FYNNEI. The CDR3 region is CASLYQETQYF. The DNA for the CDR3 is TGTGCCAGCCTGTACCAAGAGACCCAGTACTTC. Together with reference TRBV2 and TRBJ2-5, the CDR3 gives the full variable domain: EPEVTQTPSHQVTQMGQEVILRCVPISNHLYFYWYRQILGQKVEFLVSFYNNEISEKSEIFDDQFSVERPDGSNFTLKIRSTKLEDSAMYFCASLYQETQYFGPGTRLLVL.

This clone is a singleton in its sample. The chain links TRBV6-5 to TRBJ1-3; 7 bases fit TRBD1. This CDR3 comprises 16 residues. CDR1 MNHEY and CDR2 SVGAGI come from the germline V gene. V was clipped by 0 bases and J by 0 bases; unmatched bases: 2. The CDR3 loop reads CASSYSGTVSGNTIYF. The CDR3 nucleotides read TGTGCCAGCAGTTACTCAGGGACAGTCTCTGGAAACACCATATATTTT.

The genes are TRBV1 and TRBJ2-5; the D call in the table, TRBD2, was not verified against the DNA. TRBV1 is a documented pseudogene. CDR3 length equals 15 residues. This CDR3 is CTSSLTSGVRAAQYF. In DNA, the CDR3 is TGCACCAGCAGCCTGACTAGCGGGGTTCGGGCGGCCCAGTACTTC.

This clone was seen a single time. V gene TRBV10-3 combines with J gene TRBJ1-3; TRBD1 agrees at 7 bases. This CDR3 is 12 amino acids long. CDR1 and CDR2 (germline): ENHRY, SYGVKD. V trimming: 3 bases; J trimming: 11 bases; junction bases outside the gene matches: 4. The CDR3 coding sequence is TGTGCCATCAGTGAAGGGACAGCGGCCATATATTTT. It is translated as CAISEGTAAIYF.

The CDR3 sequence is CASSPTSRGYTF. CDR3 bases: TGTGCCAGCAGCCCCACGTCACGGGGCTACACCTTC. The chain recombines TRBV7-9 with TRBJ1-2; D gene uncertain. Germline CDR1 is SEHNR and CDR2 is FQNEAQ (reference sequence). CDR3 size: 12 residues. The V end was cut by 5 bases, the J end by 8 bases, with 12 bases between. Together with reference TRBV7-9 and TRBJ1-2, the CDR3 gives the full variable domain: DTGVSQNPRHKITKRGQNVTFRCDPISEHNRLYWYRQTLGQGPEFLTYFQNEAQLEKSRLLSDRFSAERPKGSFSTLEIQRTEQGDSAMYLCASSPTSRGYTFGSGTRLTVV.

The chain couples TRBV5-5 to TRBJ2-7; 8 bases map to TRBD2. The germline V gene encodes CDR1 SGHKS and CDR2 YYEKEE (reference sequence). V was pared by 0 bases and J by 1 base, with 3 bases of the junction left unmatched. This CDR3 spans 15 amino acids. CDR3 sequence reads: CASSLEIAGSYEQYF. CDR3 in DNA: TGTGCCAGCAGCTTGGAAATAGCGGGGTCCTACGAGCAGTACTTC.

The rearrangement uses TRBV11-2 and TRBJ1-6, with D hard to call. The V end was cut by 5 bases, the J end by 9 bases, with 8 bases between. The CDR3 totals 12 residues. Germline V gene data show CDR1 as SGHAT and CDR2 as FQNNGV. In DNA form, the CDR3 reads TGTGCCAGCAGCCCTATTGCTTCACCCCTCCACTTT. Translated, it gives CASSPIASPLHF. Variable domain in full (rest from reference TRBV11-2 and TRBJ1-6): EAGVAQSPRYKIIEKRQSVAFWCNPISGHATLYWYQQILGQGPKLLIQFQNNGVVDDSQLPKDRFSAERLKGVDSTLKIQPAKLEDSAVYLCASSPIASPLHFGNGTRLTVT.

As for this clone: A read error may produce the germline difference seen at one junction end. This chain links TRBV5-6 with TRBJ1-2, with D perhaps matching TRBD1 (5 bases). In germline, CDR1 is SGHDT, CDR2 YYEEEE. The CDR3 loop spans 12 amino acids. The CDR3 DNA is TGTGCCAGCAGCTTGGCCGGCGGGGCCCCTGCCTTC. Residues: CASSLAGGAPAF.

J is TRBJ1-6 and V is TRBV6-1, with D tentatively TRBD1 (5 bases). CDR1 is MNHNS, CDR2 SASEGT, per germline. V lost 6 bases and J lost 9, with 9 bases in between. The CDR3 runs 12 residues. CDR3 bases: TGTGCCAGCAGGGAAAGGGGTTCACCCCTCCACTTT. Residues: CASRERGSPLHF.

The rearrangement uses TRBV27 and TRBJ2-4; TRBD2 matches at 10 bases. Looked up from germline, CDR1 is MNHEY and CDR2 is SMNVEV (reference sequence). The ends lost 8 bases at V and 6 bases at J; junction bases unmatched: 19. The CDR3 spans 18 residues. The chain's CDR3 is CASRSGGAPERRRNIQYF. CDR3 DNA: TGTGCCAGCCGGAGCGGGGGGGCCCCGGAAAGACGACGAAACATTCAGTACTTC.

The chain links TRBV27 to TRBJ1-4; D not resolved. Germline values: CDR1 MNHEY, CDR2 SMNVEV (reference sequence). V was clipped by 5 bases and J by 6 bases, with 22 bases between them. The CDR3 is 17 residues long. The CDR3 DNA sequence: TGTGCCAGCAGTCCTGAAGGTCCCTACTATGGAGATGAAAAACTGTTTTTT. It specifies CASSPEGPYYGDEKLFF.

The chain has TRBV7-9 and TRBJ2-1; 8 positions agree with TRBD2. Germline V gene sequence: CDR1 SEHNR, CDR2 FQNEAQ (reference sequence). The length of the CDR3 is 14 residues. V lost 6 bases, J lost 7 bases, and 8 bases stayed unmatched. In nucleotides, the CDR3 is TGTGCCAGCAGAGTTAGCGGGGCGGAGAATGAGCAGTTCTTC. Translation: CASRVSGAENEQFF.

A few counts support this clone. The chain joins TRBV6-6 to TRBJ2-7, with 7 positions matching TRBD2. V dropped 6 bases and J dropped 3; count of bases not matched to a gene: 8. CDR3 size: 14 residues. Germline CDR1 MNHNY, CDR2 SVGAGI (reference sequence). Here the CDR3 DNA reads TGTGCCAGCAGAGAAGGGACTACCTTCTACGAGCAGTACTTC. Its translation is CASREGTTFYEQYF.

The CDR3 nucleotides read TGTGCCAGCTTGGGACTGGGAGTTGAGACCCAGTACTTC. Translating it yields CASLGLGVETQYF. J is TRBJ2-5 and V is TRBV18, with D possibly matching TRBD2 (6 bases). This CDR3 contains 13 residues. Germline CDR1 reads KGHSH; CDR2 reads LQKENI. Trimming cost V 7 bases and J 5 bases, with 14 bases left between them.

The chain is built from TRBV7-2 and TRBJ2-3; 10 bases line up with TRBD1. The CDR3 extends over 14 amino acids. V was pared by 5 bases and J by 4 bases, with 3 bases of the junction left unmatched. Looked up from germline, CDR1 is SGHTA and CDR2 is FQGNSA. CDR3 in amino acids: CASSSGQGADTQYF. CDR3 bases: TGTGCCAGCAGCAGCGGACAGGGGGCAGATACGCAGTATTTT.